The rows below give T cell receptor beta chains drawn from one sample of a study of molecular identifiers for immune sequencing clone quantification. TCRdb re-derived calls from the PCR reads in MiXCR, one entry per CDR3 protein. This sample has a few hundred thousand distinct CDR3 sequences, with about 26% found just once. Sequencing was performed on naive CD8+ T cells from blood, with Jurkat cell RNA spiked in. The receptors were sampled from a human donor in good health. Some libraries in this study had Jurkat cell RNA spiked in. Each CDR3 is given with its conserved first and last residue. Each record gives: CDR3 length, J gene, clone size, D gene, V gene, CDR3 protein, CDR3 DNA. The D gene is left open where the match is weak. Only part of the rows carry a size: once, few, many, or a class if the clone is expanded.

cdr3_length: 19
j_call: TRBJ1-3
clone_size: -
d_call: TRBD1
v_call: TRBV6-4
cdr3_aa: CASSDSVRTGILSGNTIYF
cdr3_nt: TGTGCCAGCAGTGATTCAGTGAGGACAGGGATACTCTCTGGAAACACCATATATTTT

cdr3_length: 12
j_call: TRBJ1-1
clone_size: few
d_call: -
v_call: TRBV24-1
cdr3_aa: CATSERGQRAFF
cdr3_nt: TGTGCCACCAGTGAACGTGGACAGAGAGCTTTCTTT

cdr3_length: 12
j_call: TRBJ2-1
clone_size: -
d_call: TRBD1
v_call: TRBV30
cdr3_aa: CAWSPTGTGSIF
cdr3_nt: TGTGCCTGGAGTCCTACCGGGACAGGGTCGATCTTC

cdr3_length: 13
j_call: TRBJ2-3
clone_size: many
d_call: TRBD1
v_call: TRBV29-1
cdr3_aa: CSVDGQGEDTQYF
cdr3_nt: TGCAGCGTTGACGGACAGGGCGAAGATACGCAGTATTTT

cdr3_length: 14
j_call: TRBJ2-7
clone_size: few
d_call: TRBD1
v_call: TRBV20-1
cdr3_aa: CSARGRDRAYEQYF
cdr3_nt: TGCAGTGCTAGGGGTAGGGACAGGGCGTACGAGCAGTACTTC

cdr3_length: 15
j_call: TRBJ2-5
clone_size: few
d_call: -
v_call: TRBV6-5
cdr3_aa: CASSYSWGAGETQYF
cdr3_nt: TGTGCCAGCAGTTACTCGTGGGGGGCAGGCGAGACCCAGTACTTC

cdr3_length: 13
j_call: TRBJ1-1
clone_size: many
d_call: -
v_call: TRBV7-6
cdr3_aa: CASSKGGPTEAFF
cdr3_nt: TGTGCCAGCAGCAAAGGGGGTCCCACTGAAGCTTTCTTT

cdr3_length: 8
j_call: TRBJ2-3
clone_size: -
d_call: -
v_call: TRBV2
cdr3_aa: CASTLGDF
cdr3_nt: TGTGCCAGCACCCTGGGGGATTTT

cdr3_length: 12
j_call: TRBJ1-1
clone_size: -
d_call: -
v_call: TRBV27
cdr3_aa: CASGRIGTEAFF
cdr3_nt: TGTGCCTCTGGACGCATAGGGACTGAAGCTTTCTTT

cdr3_length: 15
j_call: TRBJ2-7
clone_size: few
d_call: -
v_call: TRBV7-9
cdr3_aa: CASSLEHRATYEQYF
cdr3_nt: TGTGCCAGCAGCTTAGAGCACAGGGCCACCTACGAGCAGTACTTC

cdr3_length: 16
j_call: TRBJ2-5
clone_size: -
d_call: -
v_call: TRBV21-1
cdr3_aa: CASSKALGLAEESQYF
cdr3_nt: TGTGCCAGCAGCAAGGCCCTCGGACTAGCCGAAGAGTCCCAGTACTTC

cdr3_length: 18
j_call: TRBJ2-1
clone_size: few
d_call: TRBD2
v_call: TRBV28
cdr3_aa: CASSPTLAGGPRGNEQFF
cdr3_nt: TGTGCCAGCAGTCCTACATTAGCGGGAGGGCCAAGGGGGAATGAGCAGTTCTTC

cdr3_length: 14
j_call: TRBJ1-5
clone_size: -
d_call: -
v_call: TRBV27
cdr3_aa: CASSFNFGVQPQHF
cdr3_nt: TGTGCCAGCAGTTTTAATTTCGGTGTCCAGCCCCAGCATTTT

cdr3_length: 17
j_call: TRBJ2-1
clone_size: many
d_call: -
v_call: TRBV7-2
cdr3_aa: CASSLVRGTSSYNEQFF
cdr3_nt: TGTGCCAGCAGCTTAGTCCGCGGGACCAGCTCCTACAATGAGCAGTTCTTC